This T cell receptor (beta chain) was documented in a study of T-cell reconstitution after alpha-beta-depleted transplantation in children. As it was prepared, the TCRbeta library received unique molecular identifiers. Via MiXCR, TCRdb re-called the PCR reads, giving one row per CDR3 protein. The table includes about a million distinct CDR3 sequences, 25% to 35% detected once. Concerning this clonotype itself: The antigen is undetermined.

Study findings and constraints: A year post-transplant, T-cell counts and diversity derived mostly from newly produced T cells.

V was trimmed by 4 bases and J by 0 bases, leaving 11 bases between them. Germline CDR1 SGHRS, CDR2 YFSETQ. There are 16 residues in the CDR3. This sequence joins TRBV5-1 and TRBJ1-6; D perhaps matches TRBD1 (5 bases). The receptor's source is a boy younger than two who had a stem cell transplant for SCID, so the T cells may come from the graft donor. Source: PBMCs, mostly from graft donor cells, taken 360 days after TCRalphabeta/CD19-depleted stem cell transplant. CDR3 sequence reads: CASSRDGSSYNSPLHF. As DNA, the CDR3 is TGCGCCAGCAGCCGGGACGGGAGCTCCTATAATTCACCCCTCCACTTT.